A single sample gave rise to the 27 T cell receptor beta chains below, sequenced in a study of OX40 agonist ivuxolimab in advanced cancers. The data were produced by immunoSEQ multiplex PCR, yet TCRdb's version contains in-frame clones alone and is incomplete. The table records more than 90,000 clones, roughly four fifths of them present only once. This material consisted of CD4+ or CD8+ T cells sorted from blood, taken in a trial of the OX40 agonist ivuxolimab. These receptors came from an adult with an advanced solid tumor such as melanoma, head and neck, liver or kidney cancer.

The sample holds one count of this clone. The V and J genes are TRBV10-3 and TRBJ2-7; D may be TRBD1 (5 bases). The CDR3 spans 14 residues. V was shortened by 6 bases and J by 0 bases, with 12 bases between the two germline ends. Germline assignment: CDR1 ENHRY and CDR2 SYGVKD. CDR3 nucleotide sequence: TGTGCCATCAGGGCCAATCAGGGCTCCTACGAGCAGTACTTC. As protein: CAIRANQGSYEQYF.

The chain recombines TRBV7-9 with TRBJ2-7; TRBD1 matches at 7 bases. With 4 bases clipped from V and 6 bases from J, the junction kept 9 bases outside the gene matches. This CDR3 has 14 amino acids. CDR1 is SEHNR and CDR2 is FQNEAQ in the germline V gene (reference sequence). DNA of the CDR3: TGTGCCAGCAGCTCTGACAGGGTATCAAGCGAGCAGTACTTC. This translates into CASSSDRVSSEQYF. Complete variable domain (other parts from reference TRBV7-9 and TRBJ2-7): DTGVSQNPRHKITKRGQNVTFRCDPISEHNRLYWYRQTLGQGPEFLTYFQNEAQLEKSRLLSDRFSAERPKGSFSTLEIQRTEQGDSAMYLCASSSDRVSSEQYFGPGTRLTVT.

The chain recombines TRBV11-3 with TRBJ1-1; D is ambiguous. Trimming shortened V by 4 bases and J by 4 bases, and 10 bases separated the two germline ends. The CDR3 length is 13 residues. From germline, CDR1 is SGHNT and CDR2 YENEEA. The CDR3 protein is CASSSRHLTEAFF. In nucleotides, the CDR3 is TGTGCCAGCAGCTCCAGACACCTCACTGAAGCTTTCTTT.

The chain joins TRBV5-5 to TRBJ2-2, with no clear D. Germline loops: CDR1 SGHKS, CDR2 YYEKEE (reference sequence). Between the trimmed V and J ends, which lost 0 bases and 0 bases, there was a span of 9 bases. This CDR3 comprises 16 residues. The CDR3 loop is CASSLVSGPNTGELFF. The CDR3 nucleotides are TGTGCCAGCAGCTTGGTCTCCGGACCGAACACCGGGGAGCTGTTTTTT.

The rearrangement joins TRBV2 to TRBJ2-7; D perhaps matches TRBD2 (5 bases). The germline V and J ends were trimmed by 2 bases and 3 bases, with 17 bases remaining between them. Germline values: CDR1 SNHLY, CDR2 FYNNEI. CDR3 length: 16 residues. The chain's CDR3 is CASSEIRAGGGYEQYF. CDR3 nucleotides: TGTGCCAGCAGTGAAATTAGGGCCGGAGGCGGCTACGAGCAGTACTTC.

This rearrangement joins TRBV11-1 to TRBJ2-2, with 12 bases aligning to TRBD2. This CDR3 comprises 18 residues. The V segment lost 4 bases and the J segment 5 bases; nucleotides outside the gene matches: 11. Per the germline V gene, CDR1 is SGHAT and CDR2 is FQDESV (reference sequence). CDR3 bases: TGTGCCAGCAGCTCCCTTGGCCTAGCGGGAGGGGATACCGGGGAGCTGTTTTTT. Protein sequence: CASSSLGLAGGDTGELFF.

This clone was seen a few times. This chain links TRBV28 with TRBJ2-2; 9 bases match TRBD1. J gave up 5 bases and V 6 bases, and 7 bases lay outside the gene matches. Germline V gene sequence: CDR1 MDHEN, CDR2 SYDVKM. The CDR3 runs 15 residues. CDR3 in DNA: TGTGCCAGCAGCTCCGGGACAGGGCGGACCGGGGAGCTGTTTTTT. Translation: CASSSGTGRTGELFF.

In this sample, this clone turned up a few times. Other DNA sequences of this sample code for an identical CDR3. The chain combines TRBV5-1 with TRBJ1-1; the D is unclear. Deletions cut 1 base from V and 1 base from J, with 8 bases between. CDR1 is SGHRS and CDR2 is YFSETQ in the germline V gene. This CDR3 region has 14 residues. CDR3 region: CASSLSAANTEAFF. The CDR3 DNA sequence: TGCGCCAGCAGCTTGAGCGCAGCGAACACTGAAGCTTTCTTT.

The V call is TRBV7-2, the J call TRBJ2-4; a possible D gene is TRBD2 (6 bases). Germline CDR1 and CDR2: SGHTA and FQGNSA. V gave up 4 bases and J gave up 3 bases, with 13 bases separating them. The CDR3 is 15 residues long. Here the CDR3 DNA reads TGTGCCAGCAGCTCCGGGCTCGGGGGCAAAAACATTCAGTACTTC. Translation: CASSSGLGGKNIQYF. The full variable domain, rest sourced from reference TRBV7-2 and TRBJ2-4, is GAGVSQSPSNKVTEKGKDVELRCDPISGHTALYWYRQSLGQGLEFLIYFQGNSAPDKSGLPSDRFSAERTGGSVSTLTIQRTQQEDSAVYLCASSSGLGGKNIQYFGAGTRLSVL.

About this clone itself: Additional DNA sequences in this sample encode the identical CDR3. The chain employs TRBV14 and TRBJ1-1; no definite D call. V was cut by 4 bases and J by 0 bases, with 15 bases left in between. This CDR3 region has 16 residues. CDR1 is SGHDN, CDR2 FVKESK, per germline. The CDR3 loop reads CASSLAGRSMNTEAFF. CDR3 bases: TGTGCCAGCAGCCTCGCCGGGCGGTCAATGAACACTGAAGCTTTCTTT. The full variable domain, rest sourced from reference TRBV14 and TRBJ1-1, is EAGVTQFPSHSVIEKGQTVTLRCDPISGHDNLYWYRRVMGKEIKFLLHFVKESKQDESGMPNNRFLAERTGGTYSTLKVQPAELEDSGVYFCASSLAGRSMNTEAFFGQGTRLTVV.

The V gene is TRBV6-1, the J gene TRBJ1-3; the D gene is possibly TRBD1 (5 bases). CDR1 is MNHNS and CDR2 is SASEGT in the germline V gene. The CDR3 is 15 residues long. V was pared by 7 bases and J by 0 bases, with 13 bases between. The CDR3 sequence: CASKDDSFSGNTIYF. Written as DNA, the CDR3 is TGTGCCAGCAAAGATGACAGTTTCTCTGGAAACACCATATATTTT.

V and J are TRBV7-6 and TRBJ2-3; D remains ambiguous. V was shortened by 0 bases and J by 0 bases, with 7 bases between the two germline ends. The CDR3 loop spans 15 amino acids. The germline CDR1 and CDR2 sequences are SGHVS and FNYEAQ. The CDR3 sequence: CASSLADGSTDTQYF. The DNA of the CDR3 is TGTGCCAGCAGCTTAGCGGACGGGAGCACAGATACGCAGTATTTT. The variable domain in full, with the rest retrieved from reference TRBV7-6 and TRBJ2-3, is GAGVSQSPRYKVTKRGQDVALRCDPISGHVSLYWYRQALGQGPEFLTYFNYEAQQDKSGLPNDRFSAERPEGSISTLTIQRTEQRDSAMYRCASSLADGSTDTQYFGPGTRLTVL.

This clone has only a few counts. The gene calls are TRBV19 and TRBJ2-3; 8 positions agree with TRBD2. V dropped 1 base and J dropped 2; count of bases not matched to a gene: 14. Germline V lookup: CDR1 LNHDA, CDR2 SQIVND (reference sequence). The CDR3 sequence is 19 residues long. Here the CDR3 DNA reads TGTGCCAGTAGTATAGGGGTGGGTTCGGCGGGGGGCCTCACAGATACGCAGTATTTT. This encodes CASSIGVGSAGGLTDTQYF.

This chain connects TRBV4-2 to TRBJ2-2; 9 bases match TRBD2. J was trimmed by 7 bases and V by 0 bases; bases with no gene match: 6. Germline assignment: CDR1 LGHNA and CDR2 YNFKEQ. This CDR3 spans 16 amino acids. The CDR3 loop is CASSQEISGSLGELFF. CDR3 DNA: TGTGCCAGCAGCCAAGAGATTAGCGGGAGTCTCGGGGAGCTGTTTTTT.

The rearrangement joins TRBV14 to TRBJ2-1, with D possibly being TRBD1 (6 bases). The germline CDR1 and CDR2 sequences are SGHDN and FVKESK. V was pared by 1 base and J by 8 bases, with 12 bases between. The CDR3 sequence is 14 residues long. As DNA, the CDR3 is TGTGCCAGCAGCCAAGCCTACAGGGTCTATGAGCAGTTCTTC. This encodes CASSQAYRVYEQFF. The full variable domain, rest sourced from reference TRBV14 and TRBJ2-1, is EAGVTQFPSHSVIEKGQTVTLRCDPISGHDNLYWYRRVMGKEIKFLLHFVKESKQDESGMPNNRFLAERTGGTYSTLKVQPAELEDSGVYFCASSQAYRVYEQFFGPGTRLTVL.

Points on this clone: The same CDR3 is also encoded by other DNA sequences in this sample. The chain is built from TRBV7-2 and TRBJ2-3; D gene uncertain. The V and J ends lost 0 bases and 3 bases respectively, with 4 bases between them. This CDR3 comprises 13 residues. Per germline, CDR1 SGHTA and CDR2 FQGNSA. The CDR3 is CASSLARTDTQYF. For the CDR3, the DNA is TGTGCCAGCAGCTTAGCCCGGACAGATACGCAGTATTTT.

The chain has TRBV6-5 and TRBJ2-7, with 8 bases matching TRBD2. The V segment lost 4 bases and the J segment 2 bases; nucleotides outside the gene matches: 4. The CDR3 extends over 14 amino acids. Per the germline V gene, CDR1 is MNHEY and CDR2 is SVGAGI. CDR3 nucleotide sequence: TGTGCCAGCAGTTTTAATAGCGGGACCTACGAGCAGTACTTC. Its protein is CASSFNSGTYEQYF.

The chain combines TRBV5-8 with TRBJ2-7, with 8 bases matching TRBD2. The CDR3 consists of 16 residues. Germline V gene lookup returns CDR1 SGHTS and CDR2 YDEGEE. With V trimmed by 4 bases and J by 2 bases, 11 bases remained unmatched. The CDR3 DNA sequence: TGTGCCAGCAGCCCCACCCCCTCGGGACTAGCCTACGAGCAGTACTTC. This codes for CASSPTPSGLAYEQYF.

This chain connects TRBV30 to TRBJ1-3; 8 nucleotides agree with TRBD1. Trimming took 4 bases from V and 2 from J; bases not matched to a gene: 4. The CDR3 is made up of 14 amino acids. Germline V gives CDR1 GTSNPN, CDR2 SVGIG (reference sequence). This CDR3 is CAWTPDRAGNTIYF. In DNA, the CDR3 is TGTGCCTGGACCCCGGACAGGGCTGGAAACACCATATATTTT.

This chain joins TRBV30 and TRBJ2-1; no definite D call. CDR3 length: 12 amino acids. Germline V gene lookup returns CDR1 GTSNPN and CDR2 SVGIG (reference sequence). Trimming took 2 bases from V and 2 from J, leaving 4 bases between them. The CDR3 region has the DNA TGTGCCTGGAGTATTACCTACAATGAGCAGTTCTTC. Its translation is CAWSITYNEQFF.

CDR3: CASSQDVPGGSTDTQYF. DNA of the CDR3: TGCGCCAGCAGCCAAGATGTCCCCGGGGGGAGCACAGATACGCAGTATTTT. The chain links TRBV4-1 to TRBJ2-3, with 7 bases identical to TRBD2. J lost 0 bases, V lost 0 bases, and 6 bases had no gene match. CDR1 is MGHRA and CDR2 is YSYEKL in the germline V gene. This CDR3 region has 17 residues.

The V gene is TRBV29-1, the J gene TRBJ1-3; D is ambiguous. The V gene lost 5 bases and the J gene lost 4 bases, with 9 bases spanning the gap. This CDR3 region has 12 residues. The germline V gene encodes CDR1 SQVTM and CDR2 ANQGSEA. The CDR3 bases are TGCAGCGTTAACTCTCGGGGAAACACCATATATTTT. Amino acids: CSVNSRGNTIYF.

There are a few counts of this clone. This rearrangement joins TRBV4-2 to TRBJ2-7; a possible D gene is TRBD1 (5 bases). V was pared by 0 bases and J by 3 bases, with 12 bases between. This CDR3 has 15 amino acids. Germline V CDR1 and CDR2: LGHNA, YNFKEQ. The CDR3 nucleotides read TGTGCCAGCAGCCAAGATCCGGACAATTTCTACGAGCAGTACTTC. Translating gives CASSQDPDNFYEQYF.

This clone was observed a single time. The chain combines TRBV19 with TRBJ2-1, with 15 bases that match TRBD2. The CDR3 covers 15 residues. Germline CDR1 reads LNHDA; CDR2 reads SQIVND (reference sequence). Unmatched junction bases numbered 7, after V lost 6 bases and J lost 10 bases. Written as DNA, the CDR3 is TGTGCCAGTAGGGGACTAGCGGGAGGAAGTACAGAGCAGTTCTTC. Protein product: CASRGLAGGSTEQFF.

J is TRBJ1-3 and V is TRBV20-1; no firm D call. The CDR3 runs 11 residues. CDR1 and CDR2 from the germline V gene are DFQATT and SNEGSKA (reference sequence). Trimming took 8 bases from V and 4 from J, leaving 9 bases between them. The CDR3 here is CSQRLGNTIYF. DNA of the CDR3: TGCAGTCAACGACTGGGAAACACCATATATTTT.

The chain recombines TRBV6-1 with TRBJ2-2; D might be TRBD1 (5 bases). The CDR3 length is 15 residues. Germline-derived CDR1 and CDR2 are MNHNS and SASEGT. Deletions cut 2 bases from V and 4 bases from J, with 11 bases between. CDR3 nucleotides: TGTGCCAGCAGTGAAAGATTGGGGCTCACCGGGGAGCTGTTTTTT. Translating gives CASSERLGLTGELFF.

The CDR3 DNA sequence: TGTGCCAGCAGTATTACAGGGGGCCGGGGAAACACCATATATTTT. Translating gives CASSITGGRGNTIYF. This rearrangement joins TRBV27 to TRBJ1-3; 9 nucleotides agree with TRBD1. Germline V gene lookup returns CDR1 MNHEY and CDR2 SMNVEV (reference sequence). The junction had 6 bases not matched to a gene; V was cut back by 5 bases and J by 4 bases. This CDR3 has 15 amino acids.